The rows below give T cell receptor beta chains drawn from one sample of a study of T-cell memory formation after mild COVID-19. TCRdb independently ran MiXCR on the 5' RACE reads; one entry per CDR3 protein. The sample holds about 150,000 distinct CDR3 sequences, about a fifth seen once. The specimen was PBMCs or a T cell subset sorted from them (not recorded which). The source of these receptors is an adult woman who had mild COVID-19 (a few samples of this study predate the infection). Cell type and time point are not known. Each CDR3 is given with its conserved first and last residue. Each record gives: V gene, D gene, J gene, clone size, CDR3 protein, CDR3 DNA. A D gene is named only where the DNA matches it firmly. Not all rows give a size; the values are once, few, many and, for expanded clones, a class.

>TRBV20-1|-|TRBJ2-7|-
CSAYLQGRYEQYF
TGCAGTGCCTACCTGCAGGGGCGATACGAGCAGTACTTC
>TRBV30|-|TRBJ1-4|few
CAWTLGGAANEKLFF
TGTGCCTGGACCCTCGGGGGGGCGGCTAATGAAAAACTGTTTTTT
>TRBV24-1|-|TRBJ2-4|-
CATSEEGAGAKNIQYF
TGTGCCACCAGTGAGGAGGGGGCTGGGGCCAAAAACATTCAGTACTTC
>TRBV11-2|-|TRBJ2-7|few
CASSLGRFSYEQYF
TGTGCCAGCAGCCTCGGACGGTTCTCCTACGAGCAGTACTTC
>TRBV6-5|TRBD1|TRBJ1-1|-
CASSTGGWAFF
TGTGCCAGCAGCACAGGGGGCTGGGCTTTCTTT
>TRBV7-2|-|TRBJ2-1|-
CASSRLMNEQFF
TGTGCCAGCAGCCGCCTAATGAATGAGCAGTTCTTC
>TRBV5-1|-|TRBJ2-1|few
CASTPQEGTYNEQFF
TGCGCCAGCACCCCGCAAGAGGGGACCTACAATGAGCAGTTCTTC
>TRBV7-3|TRBD1|TRBJ1-2|few
CASSPGQEYGYTF
TGTGCCAGCAGCCCGGGACAGGAGTATGGCTACACCTTC
>TRBV2|TRBD2|TRBJ2-2|-
CASSDGGGPNTGELFF
TGTGCCAGCAGTGACGGCGGGGGGCCCAACACCGGGGAGCTGTTTTTT
>TRBV7-2|TRBD1|TRBJ2-3|few
CASQGQGTDTQYF
TGTGCCAGCCAAGGACAGGGCACAGATACGCAGTATTTT
>TRBV5-1|-|TRBJ1-3|once
CASSPDNRVPLYSGNTIYF
TGCGCCAGCAGCCCGGATAACAGGGTTCCCCTTTACTCTGGAAACACCATATATTTT
>TRBV5-1|TRBD1|TRBJ2-7|many
CASSLGTGESYEQYF
TGCGCCAGCAGCTTGGGGACAGGGGAGTCCTACGAGCAGTACTTC
>TRBV5-1|-|TRBJ2-3|-
CASGTSFREDTQYF
TGCGCCAGCGGTACCAGCTTCAGGGAAGATACGCAGTATTTT
>TRBV24-1|-|TRBJ1-2|few
CATSETGSYGYTF
TGTGCCACCAGTGAAACAGGTTCCTATGGCTACACCTTC
>TRBV6-2/TRBV6-3|TRBD2|TRBJ2-5|-
CASSESGRAAKTQYF
TGTGCCAGCAGTGAGAGCGGGAGGGCCGCTAAGACCCAGTACTTC
>TRBV6-1|TRBD1|TRBJ2-7|few
CASSEALQGAGEQYF
TGTGCCAGCAGTGAAGCGCTGCAGGGGGCGGGGGAGCAGTACTTC
>TRBV27|-|TRBJ2-6|-
CASSLGGLWGSGANVLTF
TGTGCCAGCAGTTTAGGGGGGCTCTGGGGAAGTGGGGCCAACGTCCTGACTTTC
>TRBV18|TRBD1|TRBJ1-1|-
CASSPRTGMNTEAFF
TGTGCCAGCTCACCACGGACAGGGATGAACACTGAAGCTTTCTTT
>TRBV5-1|TRBD1|TRBJ1-4|few
CASSLATGQNEKLFF
TGCGCCAGCAGCTTGGCCACGGGACAGAATGAAAAACTGTTTTTT
>TRBV7-9|-|TRBJ1-2|few
CASSDLTDYGYTF
TGTGCCAGCAGCGACTTGACAGACTATGGCTACACCTTC
>TRBV20-1|TRBD2|TRBJ2-1|-
CSARGQLMVAGKGSYNEQFF
TGCAGTGCTAGAGGCCAATTGATGGTAGCGGGAAAGGGCTCCTACAATGAGCAGTTCTTC
>TRBV7-6|TRBD2|TRBJ2-1|many
CASSLETSGRNNEQFF
TGTGCCAGCAGCCTCGAGACTAGCGGGCGAAACAATGAGCAGTTCTTC
>TRBV20-1|-|TRBJ1-1|-
CSATGGQGTEAFF
TGCAGTGCTACCGGAGGGCAGGGGACTGAAGCTTTCTTT
>TRBV3-1|-|TRBJ2-5|-
CASRPTGAGETQYF
TGTGCCAGCAGGCCCACCGGTGCGGGGGAGACCCAGTACTTC
>TRBV20-1|-|TRBJ1-5|-
CSARDNSGLQPQHF
TGCAGTGCTAGAGATAACTCAGGCCTTCAGCCCCAGCATTTT
>TRBV23-1|-|TRBJ2-3|few
CASSLPRAGTDTQYF
TGCGCCAGCAGTCTACCTCGGGCGGGCACAGATACGCAGTATTTT
>TRBV20-1|-|TRBJ2-7|-
CSALTGNEQYF
TGCAGTGCTCTGACAGGTAACGAGCAGTACTTC
>TRBV7-9|-|TRBJ1-1|-
CASRPNDRLNTEAFF
TGTGCCAGCAGACCGAACGACAGATTGAACACTGAAGCTTTCTTT
>TRBV20-1|TRBD2|TRBJ2-3|-
CSASWLAGGPSTDTQYF
TGCAGTGCTAGCTGGCTAGCGGGGGGCCCCTCCACAGATACGCAGTATTTT
>TRBV20-1|TRBD1|TRBJ2-3|-
CSARLTGRTDTQYF
TGCAGTGCTAGACTGACAGGGCGCACAGATACGCAGTATTTT
>TRBV9|TRBD1|TRBJ2-1|-
CATSPGTGTYNEQFF
TGTGCCACCTCCCCCGGGACAGGGACCTACAATGAGCAGTTCTTC